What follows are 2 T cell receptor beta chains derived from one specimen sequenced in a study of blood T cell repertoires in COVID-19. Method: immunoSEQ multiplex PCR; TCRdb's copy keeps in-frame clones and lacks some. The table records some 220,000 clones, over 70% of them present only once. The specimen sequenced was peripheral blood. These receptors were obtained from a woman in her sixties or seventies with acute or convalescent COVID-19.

CDR3 DNA sequence: TGTGCCAGCTCACTGGACAGGTCCCGCGACGAGCAGTACTTC. As protein: CASSLDRSRDEQYF. The genes are TRBV18 and TRBJ2-7; TRBD1 aligns across 7 bases. This CDR3 has 14 residues. The J segment lost 5 bases and the V segment lost 4 bases, leaving 8 bases of the junction unmatched. CDR1 is KGHSH, CDR2 LQKENI, per germline.

In DNA, the CDR3 is TGCGCCAGCAGCTTGTTGCCTGGAGACACGCAGTATTTT. Translating gives CASSLLPGDTQYF. This sequence joins TRBV5-1 and TRBJ2-3; D is unclear. The ends were cut back, 1 base at V and 9 bases at J, with 12 bases in the middle. The length of the CDR3 is 13 residues. The germline gives CDR1 SGHRS, CDR2 YFSETQ.